Sequencing of this TCR beta chain was carried out in a study of blood T cells in healthy people across ages. Study-level findings and limits: There was no known CMV status for donors, so expanded clonotype changes were possibly confounded. Getting older went along with TCR beta diversity per million T cells dropping roughly linearly.

V lost 4 bases, J lost 0 bases, and 16 bases stayed unmatched. Germline V gene sequence: CDR1 MGHDK, CDR2 SYGVNS. The CDR3 consists of 20 residues. It was with a sample-barcoded 5' primer and a J-beta primer mix that a second PCR of roughly 7 to 12 cycles was run. Every individual sample yielded 3 million or more paired-end reads (each containing CDR3). TCRdb called the 5' RACE reads again in MiXCR, with one record for every CDR3 protein. The sample lists over 600,000 distinct CDR3 sequences, around half occurring once. This clonotype was counted only a few times. Its specificity is unknown. Sequencing input: blood. The V and J genes are TRBV25-1 and TRBJ2-4; 9 bases fit TRBD1. This receptor was identified in a man of 80 years or more in good health. The CDR3 region is CASSGHPHRGLSLAKNIQYF. The DNA for the CDR3 is TGTGCCAGCAGTGGACACCCCCACAGGGGGCTTTCTCTAGCCAAAAACATTCAGTACTTC.